The entry that follows covers one T cell receptor (beta chain) sequence. Looked up from germline, CDR1 is SGHTA and CDR2 is FQGNSA. The CDR3 contains 15 residues. The germline V and J ends were trimmed by 5 bases and 4 bases, with 14 bases remaining between them. This record belongs to a study of blood T cell repertoires in COVID-19. Clones were read by immunoSEQ multiplex PCR, and TCRdb kept only the in-frame ones, dropping some. The repertoire holds more than 200,000 clones, with about 88% as singletons. The TCR originated in a woman aged 40 to 50 who had recovered from COVID-19. J is TRBJ1-4 and V is TRBV7-2; D might be TRBD1 (5 bases). Specimen: peripheral blood. In nucleotides, the CDR3 is TGTGCCAGCAGCCCCGGAGGGGAGGTTAATGAAAAACTGTTTTTT. Its protein product is CASSPGGEVNEKLFF.